A single sample is the source of the 15 T cell receptor beta chains below, sequenced in a study of T-cell reconstitution after alpha-beta-depleted transplantation in children (dated by TCRdb to about 2016). Library construction relied on PCR. Sequencing used an Illumina HiSeq 2500. TCR library preparation used molecular barcoding, with unique molecular identifiers applied to normalize quantification of the TCRbeta repertoire. The public reads were reprocessed in TCRdb via fastp at Q25 and MiXCR, keeping in-frame beta chains. A single entry per CDR3 protein holds the most common genes and DNA from its merged rows. Counted in this sample were 65,000 to 90,000 distinct CDR3 sequences; roughly 10% of them appeared once. The ten largest clones take up less than 15% of the sample. Taken with the paper, the label for treatment or condition translates to: allogeneic hematopoietic cell transplantation with graft depleted of TCRalphabeta T cells and CD19 B cells.

The specimen comprised PBMCs, sampled before TCRalphabeta/CD19-depleted stem cell transplant. The receptors were sampled from a boy aged 10-17 years with acute myeloid leukemia, due to receive a stem cell transplant.

This clonotype showed up many times. The chain combines TRBV7-2 with TRBJ2-3; 8 bases fit TRBD1. CDR3 length: 16 residues. V lost 5 bases and J lost 3; bases outside the gene matches: 10. Germline V CDR1 and CDR2: SGHTA, FQGNSA. For the CDR3, the DNA is TGTGCCAGCAGCGCCCTCAGGGGGCAAGGAACAGATACGCAGTATTTT. It codes for CASSALRGQGTDTQYF.

This clonotype came up a few times. The chain has TRBV30 and TRBJ2-1, with 13 bases matching TRBD2. The CDR3 has 13 amino acids. Unmatched junction bases numbered 2, after V lost 2 bases and J lost 10 bases. Germline V gene sequence: CDR1 GTSNPN, CDR2 SVGIG (reference sequence). This CDR3 is CAWSTGLAGEQFF. For the CDR3, the DNA is TGTGCCTGGAGTACGGGACTAGCGGGAGAGCAGTTCTTC.

About this clonotype: A much larger clone lies a single base off, so this may be a read error. The gene calls are TRBV12-3 or TRBV12-4 and TRBJ2-2; no definite D call. V lost 3 bases and J 4 bases, leaving 12 bases between the germline ends. CDR3 length: 15 residues. As DNA, the CDR3 is TGTGCCAGCAGTTTCTCTGGGAAGGCCACCGGGGAGCTGTTTTTT. This codes for CASSFSGKATGELFF.

This clonotype was picked up many times. The CDR3 DNA reads TGTGCCAGCAGCTCACGGGGCGAGGGCTATGGCTACACCTTC. Its translation is CASSSRGEGYGYTF. This chain joins TRBV28 and TRBJ1-2, with a possible D match to TRBD1 (5 bases). The germline V gene has CDR1 MDHEN and CDR2 SYDVKM. The CDR3 is made up of 14 amino acids. V was trimmed by 6 bases and J by 4 bases, leaving 15 bases between them.

This clonotype was recorded many times. The chain employs TRBV27 and TRBJ2-3; the D is unclear. The CDR3 runs to 14 residues. CDR1 is MNHEY and CDR2 is SMNVEV in the germline V gene (reference sequence). Trimming cost V 3 bases and J 4 bases, with 11 bases left between them. The CDR3 sequence: CASSLDGWADTQYF. CDR3 bases: TGTGCCAGCAGTTTGGATGGCTGGGCAGATACGCAGTATTTT.

This clonotype was counted at least ten times. The chain carries TRBV5-1 and TRBJ2-3; tentative D call: TRBD2 (5 bases). The CDR3 spans 16 residues. Trimming removed 4 bases at V and 0 bases at J, with 15 bases between. Germline CDR1 SGHRS, CDR2 YFSETQ. For the CDR3, the DNA is TGCGCCAGCAGCGGATACGGACTTGTTAGCACAGATACGCAGTATTTT. Translation gives CASSGYGLVSTDTQYF.

This clonotype was picked up many times. The chain joins TRBV12-3 or TRBV12-4 to TRBJ2-4; 8 bases map to TRBD2. Unmatched junction bases numbered 2, after V lost 0 bases and J lost 1 base. CDR3 length equals 16 residues. CDR3 sequence: CASSLAGGGAKNIQYF. As DNA, the CDR3 is TGTGCCAGCAGTTTAGCCGGGGGGGGGGCCAAAAACATTCAGTACTTC.

A few counts support this clonotype. CDR3 DNA: TGTGCCACCAGTGATTTGCGGTCATACAATGAGCAGTTCTTC. Amino acids: CATSDLRSYNEQFF. The V call is TRBV24-1, the J call TRBJ2-1; unclear D gene. CDR3 length equals 14 residues. V was shortened by 0 bases and J by 4 bases, with 6 bases between the two germline ends. The V gene's germline CDR1 is KGHDR and CDR2 SFDVKD.

At least ten counts were recorded for this clonotype. This chain connects TRBV5-1 to TRBJ2-3; the D gene is possibly TRBD2 (5 bases). Germline V lookup: CDR1 SGHRS, CDR2 YFSETQ. V lost 5 bases and J lost 2, with 12 bases in between. This CDR3 region has 14 residues. For the CDR3, the DNA is TGCGCCAGCAGAGCGGAACAGCCCACAGATACGCAGTATTTT. Its translation is CASRAEQPTDTQYF. Full variable domain (outside the CDR3, taken from reference TRBV5-1 and TRBJ2-3): KAGVTQTPRYLIKTRGQQVTLSCSPISGHRSVSWYQQTPGQGLQFLFEYFSETQRNKGNFPGRFSGRQFSNSRSEMNVSTLELGDSALYLCASRAEQPTDTQYFGPGTRLTVL.

This clonotype was observed many times. The V and J genes are TRBV7-9 and TRBJ1-2, with 7 nucleotides matching TRBD1. The CDR3 totals 14 residues. Per the germline V gene, CDR1 is SEHNR and CDR2 is FQNEAQ (reference sequence). V lost 3 bases, J lost 5 bases, and 6 bases stayed unmatched. The CDR3 coding sequence is TGTGCCAGCAGCTTTACCGCAGGGGGATATGGCTACACCTTC. Its protein product is CASSFTAGGYGYTF.

At least ten counts were recorded for this clonotype. The genes are TRBV12-3 or TRBV12-4 and TRBJ2-3; 12 nucleotides align to TRBD2. The CDR3 has 17 amino acids. J lost 2 bases, V lost 1 base, and 4 bases had no gene match. CDR3 region: CASSLVRLAGVTDTQYF. In DNA, the CDR3 is TGTGCCAGCAGTTTAGTCCGACTAGCGGGAGTCACAGATACGCAGTATTTT.

Turning to this clonotype: This may be a read error: a much more frequent sequence differs by one nucleotide. The gene calls are TRBV12-3 or TRBV12-4 and TRBJ2-1; 10 bases map to TRBD1. The CDR3 spans 19 residues. The CDR3 nucleotides read TGTGCCTGCAGTTTGACGGGGGCGGGACAGGGGTTTTTCGTTGATGAGCAGTTCTTC. Encoded protein: CACSLTGAGQGFFVDEQFF.

This clonotype has a count of ten or more. V is TRBV5-1 and J is TRBJ2-1; the match to TRBD1 covers 10 bases. Germline V gene data show CDR1 as SGHRS and CDR2 as YFSETQ. V gave up 7 bases and J gave up 6 bases; unmatched junction bases: 7. This CDR3 spans 14 amino acids. The DNA for the CDR3 is TGCGCCAGCGCCGGGACAGGGGCCGTCAATGAGCAGTTCTTC. This translates into CASAGTGAVNEQFF.

This clonotype occurred many times. The chain carries TRBV5-6 and TRBJ2-5; D might be TRBD1 or TRBD2, each matching 5 bases. The CDR3 covers 15 residues. The germline V gene has CDR1 SGHDT and CDR2 YYEEEE. V lost 1 base, J lost 5 bases, and 15 bases lay in between. CDR3 nucleotide sequence: TGTGCCAGCAGCTTGATTGCAGGGACGGGGGAGACCCAGTACTTC. Translation: CASSLIAGTGETQYF.

This clonotype was picked up many times. The rearrangement uses TRBV20-1 and TRBJ1-1, with D maybe TRBD1 (5 bases). Germline CDR1 is DFQATT and CDR2 is SNEGSKA (reference sequence). This CDR3 spans 15 amino acids. V shed 0 bases and J shed 11 bases, with 22 bases lying between them. The chain's CDR3 is CSARDHSLRGQGAFF. CDR3 sequence (DNA): TGCAGTGCTAGAGATCATTCACTACGGGGCCAGGGCGCTTTCTTT.